One and the same sample provided the 8 T cell receptor beta chains below, sequenced in a study of T cells in Graves' hyperthyroidism and ophthalmopathy. The investigators amplified TCR beta CDR3 regions from RNA transcripts. HTBI primers were used for first-round RT-PCR of the TCR CDR3. One entry per CDR3 protein results from TCRdb running MiXCR on the multiplex PCR reads. This table holds a few hundred thousand distinct CDR3 sequences, about 14% found once. The sequenced material came from blood. The receptors were gathered from a woman aged 40 to 50 with Graves' hyperthyroidism that later progressed to Graves' ophthalmopathy.

The chain uses TRBV7-2 and TRBJ1-1, with 7 bases lining up with TRBD1. CDR1 is SGHTA, CDR2 FQGNSA, per germline. The CDR3 loop spans 15 amino acids. The junction had 12 bases not matched to a gene; V was cut back by 6 bases and J by 5 bases. CDR3 sequence: CASSSRTGGSTEAFF. The DNA for the CDR3 is TGTGCCAGCAGTTCCCGGACAGGAGGTTCGACTGAAGCTTTCTTT.

There are many counts of this clonotype. The V and J genes are TRBV5-1 and TRBJ1-2; maybe TRBD1 (5 bases). This CDR3 has 13 residues. V lost 2 bases to trimming and J lost 3 bases, with 8 bases between them. CDR1 SGHRS and CDR2 YFSETQ come from the germline V gene. The CDR3 DNA reads as TGCGCCAGCAGCTTACAGGTGTACTATGGCTACACCTTC. Protein sequence: CASSLQVYYGYTF.

This clonotype has ten or more counts. This chain links TRBV7-3 with TRBJ2-6; maybe TRBD1 (6 bases). CDR1 is SGHTA and CDR2 is FQGTGA in the germline V gene. The CDR3 is 17 residues long. V lost 3 bases and J lost 4, with 16 bases in between. The DNA for the CDR3 is TGTGCCAGCAGCTTCTGGGCAGGGGATACCGGGGCCAACGTCCTGACTTTC. Amino acids: CASSFWAGDTGANVLTF. Filled out from reference TRBV7-3 and TRBJ2-6, the complete variable domain reads GAGVSQTPSNKVTEKGKYVELRCDPISGHTALYWYRQSLGQGPEFLIYFQGTGAADDSGLPNDRFFAVRPEGSVSTLKIQRTERGDSAVYLCASSFWAGDTGANVLTFGAGSRLTVL.

In its sample, this clonotype was seen a few times. The V gene is TRBV11-2, the J gene TRBJ2-3; D possibly corresponds to TRBD2 (6 bases). V gave up 5 bases and J gave up 3 bases, with 18 bases separating them. CDR1 and CDR2 (germline): SGHAT, FQNNGV. This CDR3 is built from 16 residues. CDR3 in DNA: TGTGCCAGCAGCCCGACATGGGAGGTTCTGACAGATACGCAGTATTTT. This codes for CASSPTWEVLTDTQYF.

This chain links TRBV11-2 with TRBJ2-7; TRBD2 aligns across 7 bases. There are 14 residues in the CDR3. Looked up from germline, CDR1 is SGHAT and CDR2 is FQNNGV. V was pared by 2 bases and J by 3 bases, with 4 bases of the junction left unmatched. The CDR3 sequence: CASSLQAGIYEQYF. CDR3 nucleotides: TGTGCCAGCAGCTTACAAGCGGGAATCTACGAGCAGTACTTC.

This clonotype was seen many times. The chain combines TRBV6-1 with TRBJ2-7; the D gene is possibly TRBD2 (5 bases). Trimming left V 6 bases short and J 5 bases short, with 23 bases between. This CDR3 contains 16 residues. Per germline, CDR1 MNHNS and CDR2 SASEGT. Here the CDR3 reads CASRPGWASPLHEQYF. CDR3 nucleotide sequence: TGTGCCAGCAGGCCCGGGTGGGCTAGCCCCCTTCACGAGCAGTACTTC.

This clonotype was observed a few times. V and J are TRBV5-1 and TRBJ1-4, with D perhaps TRBD1 (6 bases). The CDR3 is made up of 15 amino acids. V lost 4 bases, J lost 3 bases, and 13 bases lay in between. In germline, CDR1 is SGHRS, CDR2 YFSETQ. For the CDR3, the DNA is TGCGCCAGCAGCAATACAGGGTTTCCTAATGAAAAACTGTTTTTT. Translation gives CASSNTGFPNEKLFF.

Ten or more counts support this clonotype. V is TRBV11-2 and J is TRBJ2-5; 7 bases are a match to TRBD1. CDR3 length equals 13 residues. The junction had 4 bases not matched to a gene; V was cut back by 6 bases and J by 3 bases. Germline V CDR1 and CDR2: SGHAT, FQNNGV. CDR3: CASRQGTKETQYF. CDR3 bases: TGTGCCAGCAGACAGGGGACGAAAGAGACCCAGTACTTC.